The 32 T cell receptor beta chains reported below all come from one sample, sequenced in a study of T cells in Graves' hyperthyroidism and ophthalmopathy. RNA transcripts gave rise to amplified TCR beta CDR3 regions. The HTBI primer set served for first-round RT-PCR of the TCR CDR3. Using its own MiXCR run on the multiplex PCR reads, TCRdb lists one record per CDR3 protein. The sample has fewer than 450,000 distinct CDR3 sequences, about 15% seen once. Source material: blood. These receptors were obtained from a woman aged 25-40 years with Graves' hyperthyroidism that later progressed to Graves' ophthalmopathy.

This clonotype came up a few times. The chain recombines TRBV19 with TRBJ1-5; 8 bases match TRBD1. The CDR3 length is 16 residues. CDR1 and CDR2 from the germline V gene are LNHDA and SQIVND (reference sequence). The junction had 9 bases not matched to a gene; V was cut back by 5 bases and J by 3 bases. CDR3 DNA: TGTGCCAGTAGTTCACTGACAGGGGCGATCAATCAGCCCCAGCATTTT. This sequence encodes CASSSLTGAINQPQHF.

This clonotype was seen many times. This chain connects TRBV2 to TRBJ2-7; perhaps TRBD2 as D (6 bases). Trimming removed 2 bases from V and 4 bases from J, with 12 bases in between. The CDR3 contains 14 residues. The germline V gene has CDR1 SNHLY and CDR2 FYNNEI. CDR3 nucleotide sequence: TGTGCCAGCAGTGAACAAGGACGGGGGTACGAGCAGTACTTC. This sequence encodes CASSEQGRGYEQYF.

The chain is built from TRBV6-2 or TRBV6-3 and TRBJ2-5; the D gene could be TRBD1 or TRBD2 (7 bases each). Trimming took off 0 bases at V and 5 bases at J, with 19 bases between the two ends. Germline-derived CDR1 and CDR2 are MNHEY and SVGEGT. The CDR3 is 17 amino acids. This chain's CDR3 is CASSYSSGGDRSETQYF. CDR3 DNA sequence: TGTGCCAGCAGTTACTCCTCAGGGGGGGACCGTTCGGAGACCCAGTACTTC.

This clonotype appeared many times. V usage is TRBV11-2 and J usage is TRBJ2-7; the D gene is possibly TRBD2 (5 bases). CDR3 size: 15 residues. V was trimmed by 5 bases and J by 3 bases, leaving 17 bases between them. Germline values: CDR1 SGHAT, CDR2 FQNNGV. CDR3 region: CASSLTRASSYEQYF. DNA of the CDR3: TGTGCCAGCAGCCTAACGAGGGCATCAAGCTACGAGCAGTACTTC.

This clonotype was counted at least ten times. CDR3 sequence (DNA): TGTGCCAGCAGTGAAGATTCCGGTGGCGGGAGCTACGAGCAGTACTTC. Residues: CASSEDSGGGSYEQYF. This chain links TRBV2 with TRBJ2-7; 7 nucleotides match TRBD2. Germline values: CDR1 SNHLY, CDR2 FYNNEI. CDR3 length equals 16 residues. Germline trimming cut 1 base from V and 3 bases from J; bases unmatched to any gene: 9.

This clonotype came up many times. The CDR3 DNA follows: TGTGCCAGCAGCCAGCGGGACAGGGTTAATACGCAGTATTTT. Translating it yields CASSQRDRVNTQYF. The chain carries TRBV11-1 and TRBJ2-3; the match to TRBD1 covers 9 bases. The germline CDR1 and CDR2 sequences are SGHAT and FQDESV (reference sequence). Unmatched junction bases numbered 7, after V lost 5 bases and J lost 7 bases. The CDR3 length is 14 residues.

The chain recombines TRBV7-8 with TRBJ2-7, with D uncertain. This CDR3 is 15 amino acids long. Germline values: CDR1 SGHVS, CDR2 FQNEAQ. V dropped 5 bases and J dropped 0 bases, with 14 bases sitting between them. The CDR3 coding sequence is TGTGCCAGCAGCCCCAGACCGGGCAGCTCCTACGAGCAGTACTTC. It is translated as CASSPRPGSSYEQYF.

At least ten counts were recorded for this clonotype. This chain links TRBV29-1 with TRBJ2-7; D unclear. This CDR3 region has 12 residues. CDR1 SQVTM and CDR2 ANQGSEA come from the germline V gene. V lost 5 bases to trimming and J lost 8 bases, with 16 bases between them. The CDR3 loop reads CSVISGVEKQYF. CDR3 nucleotides: TGCAGCGTTATTTCGGGTGTCGAAAAGCAGTACTTC.

This clonotype was counted a few times. The J gene is TRBJ1-6, the V gene TRBV3-1, with D possibly TRBD1 on 6 matching bases. CDR3 length: 17 amino acids. V lost 4 bases, J lost 2 bases, and 15 bases lay in between. The germline V gene has CDR1 LGHDT and CDR2 YNNKEL (reference sequence). DNA of the CDR3: TGTGCCAGCAGCCTCTCAGGGGTGAGGGCCTATAATTCACCCCTCCACTTT. It translates to CASSLSGVRAYNSPLHF.

This clonotype was detected many times. The chain uses TRBV28 and TRBJ1-4; TRBD1 agrees at 9 bases. This CDR3 has 12 amino acids. Germline V CDR1 and CDR2: MDHEN, SYDVKM. The CDR3 here is CLTGTGKEKLFF. The CDR3 DNA reads TGTTTGACCGGGACAGGGAAAGAAAAACTGTTTTTT. Filled out from reference TRBV28 and TRBJ1-4, the complete variable domain reads DVKVTQSSRYLVKRTGEKVFLECVQDMDHENMFWYRQDPGLGLRLIYFSYDVKMKEKGDIPEGYSVSREKKERFSLILESASTNQTSMYLCLTGTGKEKLFFGSGTQLSVL.

This clonotype was counted ten times or more. The chain employs TRBV20-1 and TRBJ2-3; weak D call: TRBD1 (6 bases). Germline V CDR1 and CDR2: DFQATT, SNEGSKA (reference sequence). Trimming left V 5 bases short and J 4 bases short, with 13 bases between. CDR3 length: 13 amino acids. The DNA of the CDR3 is TGCAGTGCTGGAAACAGGGTGGCAGATACGCAGTATTTT. It specifies CSAGNRVADTQYF.

The chain joins TRBV20-1 to TRBJ1-1, with a tentative D call TRBD1 (5 bases). Germline loops: CDR1 DFQATT, CDR2 SNEGSKA (reference sequence). Deletions cut 0 bases from V and 6 bases from J, with 11 bases between. There are 13 residues in the CDR3. The CDR3 loop is CSARDRVCAEAFF. The CDR3 DNA follows: TGCAGTGCTAGAGACAGGGTCTGCGCTGAAGCTTTCTTT.

This clonotype has ten or more counts. The rearrangement uses TRBV5-1 and TRBJ1-3; 7 bases map to TRBD1. This CDR3 is built from 14 residues. V lost 4 bases, J lost 2 bases, and 3 bases stayed unmatched. The germline V gene has CDR1 SGHRS and CDR2 YFSETQ. CDR3 region: CASSPTGAGNTIYF. In nucleotides, the CDR3 is TGCGCCAGCAGCCCTACAGGGGCTGGAAACACCATATATTTT.

In this sample, this clonotype turned up many times. The J gene is TRBJ1-4, the V gene TRBV6-1; no clear D. The CDR3 covers 14 residues. V lost 8 bases, J lost 0 bases, and 10 bases lay in between. Germline CDR1 reads MNHNS; CDR2 reads SASEGT. CDR3 nucleotide sequence: TGTGCCAGCGGTCGACGGCCAACTAATGAAAAACTGTTTTTT. Its translation: CASGRRPTNEKLFF.

This clonotype has at least ten counts. The CDR3: CAIREGYEQYF. CDR3 DNA sequence: TGTGCCATCAGGGAGGGATACGAGCAGTACTTC. The chain carries TRBV10-3 and TRBJ2-7; D possibly corresponds to TRBD2 (6 bases). The CDR3 extends over 11 amino acids. From germline, CDR1 is ENHRY and CDR2 SYGVKD. The V gene lost 6 bases and the J gene lost 4 bases, with 7 bases spanning the gap.

This clonotype was observed at least ten times. This chain links TRBV7-2 with TRBJ1-2; the D gene is possibly TRBD1 (6 bases). The V end was cut by 5 bases, the J end by 11 bases, with 18 bases between. Per germline, CDR1 SGHTA and CDR2 FQGNSA. The CDR3 spans 13 residues. CDR3 DNA: TGTGCCAGCAGCCCCCGACAGGTGGCGGGGTACACCTTC. This codes for CASSPRQVAGYTF.

This clonotype was picked up many times. The chain recombines TRBV28 with TRBJ2-2; D might be TRBD1 or TRBD2, each matching 6 bases. This CDR3 has 17 amino acids. The V gene's germline CDR1 is MDHEN and CDR2 SYDVKM. The germline V and J ends were trimmed by 3 bases and 5 bases, with 19 bases remaining between them. CDR3 bases: TGTGCCAGCAGTTTGGCGGGGTCTCGAGGGGGAACCGGGGAGCTGTTTTTT. Amino acids: CASSLAGSRGGTGELFF.

This clonotype was counted only a few times. Germline and junction disagree at one end, which may indicate a read error. The chain uses TRBV2 and TRBJ1-4; tentatively, D is TRBD1 (6 bases). This CDR3 is built from 17 residues. Germline V gene data show CDR1 as SNHLY and CDR2 as FYNNEI. CDR3 sequence reads: CVSRRGTEAISNQKLFF. DNA for the CDR3: TGTGTCAGCAGAAGGGGGACGGAAGCGATTTCGAATCAAAAACTGTTTTTT. Based on the CDR3 plus reference TRBV2 and TRBJ1-4, the full variable domain is EPEVTQTPSHQVTQMGQEVILRCVPISNHLYFYWYRQILGQKVEFLVSFYNNEISEKSEIFDDQFSVERPDGSNFTLKIRSTKLEDSAMYFCVSRRGTEAISNQKLFFGSGTQLSVL.

This clonotype was counted between two and nine times. V and J are TRBV9 and TRBJ2-5; D tentatively fits TRBD1 or TRBD2 (5 bases each). V was pared by 4 bases and J by 0 bases, with 16 bases between. Germline CDR1 is SGDLS and CDR2 is YYNGEE. This CDR3 is built from 16 residues. The CDR3 DNA sequence: TGTGCCAGCAGCACCCCCCGGGACGGAAACCAAGAGACCCAGTACTTC. Residues: CASSTPRDGNQETQYF. The whole variable domain, remainder taken from reference TRBV9 and TRBJ2-5, is DSGVTQTPKHLITATGQRVTLRCSPRSGDLSVYWYQQSLDQGLQFLIQYYNGEERAKGNILERFSAQQFPDLHSELNLSSLELGDSALYFCASSTPRDGNQETQYFGPGTRLLVL.

The chain combines TRBV29-1 with TRBJ1-2, with D possibly matching TRBD1 (6 bases). The CDR3 is 15 amino acids. Germline V gene data show CDR1 as SQVTM and CDR2 as ANQGSEA. V gave up 0 bases and J gave up 8 bases, with 19 bases separating them. The DNA for the CDR3 is TGCAGCGTTGAAGAACACCTCGCAGGGGCTGGGGGCTACACCTTC. It yields the protein CSVEEHLAGAGGYTF.

This chain connects TRBV29-1 to TRBJ1-2; D possibly corresponds to TRBD1 (5 bases). Trimming took 3 bases from V and 7 from J, leaving 18 bases between them. There are 14 residues in the CDR3. Germline values: CDR1 SQVTM, CDR2 ANQGSEA. CDR3: CSVELGARRLGYTF. In DNA form, the CDR3 reads TGCAGCGTTGAGCTTGGGGCCCGCAGGCTTGGCTACACCTTC.

This clonotype was seen many times. The chain joins TRBV6-1 to TRBJ2-5, with TRBD2 matching over 9 bases. The CDR3 has 16 amino acids. Germline V lookup: CDR1 MNHNS, CDR2 SASEGT. V lost 6 bases and J lost 13; bases outside the gene matches: 21. The CDR3 region is CASSQITPGAGGTLYF. CDR3 DNA: TGTGCCAGCAGCCAGATTACCCCCGGAGCGGGAGGAACTCTGTACTTC.

This rearrangement joins TRBV14 to TRBJ1-2, with unresolved D. V lost 1 base, J lost 4 bases, and 13 bases lay in between. Germline-derived CDR1 and CDR2 are SGHDN and FVKESK. The length of the CDR3 is 15 residues. CDR3 nucleotides: TGTGCCAGCAGCCAAGGGTTGGGCCATTTCTATGGCTACACCTTC. Encoded protein: CASSQGLGHFYGYTF.

A remark on this clonotype: This may stem from a read error, because a much larger clone lies one nucleotide away. J is TRBJ1-1 and V is TRBV30; 7 bases are a match to TRBD1. The length of the CDR3 is 14 residues. J gave up 0 bases and V 8 bases, and 9 bases lay outside the gene matches. Per germline, CDR1 GTSNPN and CDR2 SVGIG (reference sequence). The DNA of the CDR3 is TGTGCCCGGACCTGGACAGGTATGAACACTGAAGCTTTCTTT. This translates into CARTWTGMNTEAFF.

This clonotype was detected only a few times. The V and J genes are TRBV7-8 and TRBJ2-3; D is unresolved. V dropped 2 bases and J dropped 2 bases, with 8 bases sitting between them. The CDR3 is 14 residues long. Looked up from germline, CDR1 is SGHVS and CDR2 is FQNEAQ. CDR3 sequence (DNA): TGTGCCAGCAGCTTAAGGTTGCTCACAGATACGCAGTATTTT. It is translated as CASSLRLLTDTQYF.

In its sample, this clonotype was seen a few times. The genes are TRBV5-1 and TRBJ1-2, with D possibly matching TRBD1 (5 bases). The CDR3 extends over 16 amino acids. CDR1 is SGHRS and CDR2 is YFSETQ in the germline V gene. Trimming pared 1 base from V and 5 bases from J, leaving 18 bases between. This chain's CDR3 is CASSLLSGERLYGYTF. For the CDR3, the DNA is TGCGCCAGCAGCTTGCTCTCGGGGGAGCGATTATATGGCTACACCTTC.

The CDR3 region is CAIRPNTGELFF. The DNA for the CDR3 is TGTGCCATCCGACCGAACACCGGGGAGCTGTTTTTT. This chain links TRBV10-3 with TRBJ2-2; D is ambiguous. Per germline, CDR1 ENHRY and CDR2 SYGVKD. CDR3 size: 12 residues. The V end was cut by 8 bases, the J end by 0 bases, with 4 bases between.

This clonotype was counted only a few times. The rearrangement joins TRBV15 to TRBJ2-4; 12 positions agree with TRBD2. There are 17 residues in the CDR3. V gave up 1 base and J gave up 6 bases; unmatched junction bases: 7. Looked up from germline, CDR1 is LNHNV and CDR2 is YYDKDF (reference sequence). Here the CDR3 DNA reads TGTGCCACCAGCAGAGGTCTAGCGGGAGGGGTGGGAAACATTCAGTACTTC. Translating gives CATSRGLAGGVGNIQYF.

As concerns this clonotype: A much larger clone differs from this one at a single base, so this may be a read error. The chain recombines TRBV9 with TRBJ1-3, with 10 positions matching TRBD1. The CDR3 loop spans 16 amino acids. CDR1 SGDLS and CDR2 YYNGEE come from the germline V gene. DNA for the CDR3: TGTGCCAACAGCGTCGAGGGGACAGGGGTCCAGAACACCATATATTTT. Its protein is CANSVEGTGVQNTIYF.

This clonotype was counted ten times or more. The chain employs TRBV5-1 and TRBJ2-1; a possible D gene is TRBD1 (5 bases). This CDR3 has 12 residues. Trimming shortened V by 1 base and J by 9 bases, and 8 bases separated the two germline ends. Germline-derived CDR1 and CDR2 are SGHRS and YFSETQ. The CDR3 bases are TGCGCCAGCAGCTTGCAGGGAAGTGAGCAGTTCTTC. Encoded protein: CASSLQGSEQFF.

With respect to this clonotype: This may be a read error, as it is one base from a much larger clone. V and J are TRBV3-1 and TRBJ2-1; 14 nucleotides agree with TRBD2. CDR3 length: 18 residues. V was pared by 4 bases and J by 5 bases, with 10 bases of the junction left unmatched. Germline V lookup: CDR1 LGHDT, CDR2 YNNKEL (reference sequence). The CDR3: CASSPGGTSGSVHNEQFF. In DNA, the CDR3 is TGTGCCAGCAGCCCAGGTGGGACTAGCGGGAGTGTACACAATGAGCAGTTCTTC.

At least ten counts were recorded for this clonotype. This sequence joins TRBV27 and TRBJ2-5, with 7 bases aligning to TRBD2. Per germline, CDR1 MNHEY and CDR2 SMNVEV (reference sequence). The CDR3 sequence is 17 residues long. V was pared by 5 bases and J by 1 base, with 13 bases of the junction left unmatched. CDR3 protein: CASSLYSSGGPQETQYF. CDR3 in DNA: TGTGCCAGCAGTCTCTACTCTAGCGGAGGCCCCCAAGAGACCCAGTACTTC.